The sequence of this T cell receptor (beta chain) was determined in a study of blood T cell repertoires in COVID-19 (dated by TCRdb to the early 2020s). Looking at the study overall: The collaborator samples originated in the United States, Italy and Spain and spanned the acute and convalescent phases of COVID-19. The prospective study material was composed of cDNA or gDNA derived from T cells, B-cell-depleted T cells, or PBMCs. Subjects who had been exposed to COVID-19, were actively infected with it, or had recovered from it provided the deeply sampled blood TCRbeta repertoires that made up the dataset. The repertoires were released in a freely available public database meant as a resource for research on the immune response to SARS-CoV-2. The samples were drawn from the first 160 participants of the ongoing ImmuneRACE study and from more than 1,000 subjects provided by 6 global collaborators. A de-identified subject ID, COVID-19 status, age in years and sex were almost always included in the sample metadata. Where HLA class I and class II types were available, the types were taken from metadata supplied by the sample provider, not from assay-based typing. Broad study findings and their caveats: How much clinical and demographic metadata was included differed by source and by participant, and the metadata was provided uncurated.

Participants in the prospective study were aged about 18 to 95 years, lived in about two dozen United States geographic areas, and enrolled through a virtual design. To assign participants to cohorts, the prospective study relied on clinical history that participants themselves reported in a screening survey and a study questionnaire. ImmuneRACE Cohort 3 recovered participants were defined by two consecutive negative NP/OP PCR tests, healthcare professional clearance, or symptom resolution. Each participant in the prospective study had whole blood, serum and a nasopharyngeal or oropharyngeal swab collected by mobile phlebotomists. Participants in the prospective study had the option to provide additional blood draws and questionnaires over a 2-month period. Before DNA extraction, prospective study blood samples were shipped either frozen or at room temperature. Trimming costs V 0 bases and J 4 bases, and their ends lie 8 bases apart. The germline V gene gives CDR1 as SGHTS and CDR2 as YDEGEE. The CDR3 measures 15 amino acids from cysteine to phenylalanine. Only CDR3 DNA remains: 45 bases, in frame from the first base.

Details on this clone: Its antigen is currently not known. No base qualities exist here, and no much larger clone lies one base off it.

TCRbeta CDR3 regions were amplified from genomic DNA using the immunoSEQ Assay, a bias-controlled multiplex PCR. The study's own analysis went as follows. The number of nucleated cells in each sample was estimated from the amplification of reference gene primers within the assay. To quantify the absolute abundance of each unique TCRbeta CDR3 rearrangement, sequence reads were collapsed and filtered. For each sample, productive Simpson clonality was calculated by taking the square root of Simpson's diversity index across productive rearrangements. The source is immuneACCESS, and TCRdb retained only in-frame sequences with V and J called. Part of the clones is not carried over; for the studies checked, unresolved V genes explain less than half of this, and the remainder is unexplained. The D gene and trimming were derived from the DNA, and the V and J assignments and clone size from that table. The table for this sample lists around 390,000 clones; 80% to 90% of them were counted only once. The ten biggest clones cover roughly a tenth of the sample.

The TCR was taken from a woman in her fifties or sixties who had recovered from COVID-19. The sample comprised PBMCs or T cells enriched from blood (not recorded which). The chain is assembled from TRBV5-8 and TRBJ1-6; the D region possibly corresponds to TRBD1 (5 bases align). The CDR3: CASSLETDYNSPLHF. The DNA reads TGTGCCAGCAGCTTGGAGACAGATTATAATTCACCCCTCCACTTT.